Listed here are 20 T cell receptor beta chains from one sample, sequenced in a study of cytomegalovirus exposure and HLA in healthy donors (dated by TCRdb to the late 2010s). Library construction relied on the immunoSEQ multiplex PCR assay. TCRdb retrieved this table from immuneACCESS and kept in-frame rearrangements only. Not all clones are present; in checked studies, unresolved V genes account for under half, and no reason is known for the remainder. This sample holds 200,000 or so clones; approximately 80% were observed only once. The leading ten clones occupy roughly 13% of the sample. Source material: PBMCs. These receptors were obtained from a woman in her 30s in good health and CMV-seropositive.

CDR3 nucleotides: TGTGCCATCAGTGACGGTCCTGAAAAACTGTTTTTT. Protein: CAISDGPEKLFF. This chain links TRBV10-3 with TRBJ1-4; D is undetermined. CDR3 length equals 12 residues. V lost 3 bases and J lost 7, with 6 bases in between. CDR1 and CDR2 (germline): ENHRY, SYGVKD.

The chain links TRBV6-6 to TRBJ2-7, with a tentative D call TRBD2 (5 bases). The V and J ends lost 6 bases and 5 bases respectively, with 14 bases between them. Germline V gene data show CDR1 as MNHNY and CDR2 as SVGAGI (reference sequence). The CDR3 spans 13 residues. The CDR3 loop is CASRDSAQDEQYF. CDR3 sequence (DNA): TGTGCCAGCAGGGACTCGGCCCAAGACGAGCAGTACTTC.

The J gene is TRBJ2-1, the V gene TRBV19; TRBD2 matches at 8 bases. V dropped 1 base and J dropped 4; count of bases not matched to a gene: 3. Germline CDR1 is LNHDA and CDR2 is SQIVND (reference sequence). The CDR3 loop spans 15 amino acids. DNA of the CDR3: TGTGCCAGTAGTATAGGCGGGAGGTCTTACAATGAGCAGTTCTTC. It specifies CASSIGGRSYNEQFF.

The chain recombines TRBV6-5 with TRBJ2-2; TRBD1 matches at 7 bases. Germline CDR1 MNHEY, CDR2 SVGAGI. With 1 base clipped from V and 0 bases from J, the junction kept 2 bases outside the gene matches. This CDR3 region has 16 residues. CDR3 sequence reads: CASSYFTGANTGELFF. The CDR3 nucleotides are TGTGCCAGCAGTTACTTCACAGGGGCGAACACCGGGGAGCTGTTTTTT.

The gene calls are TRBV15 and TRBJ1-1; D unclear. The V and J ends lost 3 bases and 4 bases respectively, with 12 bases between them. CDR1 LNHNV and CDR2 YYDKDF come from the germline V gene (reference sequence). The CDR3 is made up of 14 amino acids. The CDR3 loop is CATSSQPGSTEAFF. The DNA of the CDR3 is TGTGCCACCAGCAGCCAACCGGGGAGCACTGAAGCTTTCTTT.

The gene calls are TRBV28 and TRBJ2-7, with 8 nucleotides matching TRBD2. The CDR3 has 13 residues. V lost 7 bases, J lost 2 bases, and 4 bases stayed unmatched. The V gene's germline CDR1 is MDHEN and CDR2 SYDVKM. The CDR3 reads CASTERGTYEQYF. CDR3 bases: TGTGCCAGCACGGAGCGGGGGACCTACGAGCAGTACTTC.

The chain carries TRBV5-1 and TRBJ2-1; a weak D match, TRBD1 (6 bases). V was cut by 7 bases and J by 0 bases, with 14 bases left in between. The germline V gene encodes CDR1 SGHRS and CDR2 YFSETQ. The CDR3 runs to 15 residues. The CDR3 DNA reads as TGCGCCAGCGGAATACAGGGAAGCTCCTACAATGAGCAGTTCTTC. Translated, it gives CASGIQGSSYNEQFF. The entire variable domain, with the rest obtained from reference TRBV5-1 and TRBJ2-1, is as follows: KAGVTQTPRYLIKTRGQQVTLSCSPISGHRSVSWYQQTPGQGLQFLFEYFSETQRNKGNFPGRFSGRQFSNSRSEMNVSTLELGDSALYLCASGIQGSSYNEQFFGPGTRLTVL.

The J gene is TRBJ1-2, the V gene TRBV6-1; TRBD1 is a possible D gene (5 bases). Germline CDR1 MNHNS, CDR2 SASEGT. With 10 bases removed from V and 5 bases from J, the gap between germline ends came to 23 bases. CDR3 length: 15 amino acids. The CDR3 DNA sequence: TGTGCCACAGACAGCGCCGTGAGTCCCTTTTATGGCTACACCTTC. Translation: CATDSAVSPFYGYTF.

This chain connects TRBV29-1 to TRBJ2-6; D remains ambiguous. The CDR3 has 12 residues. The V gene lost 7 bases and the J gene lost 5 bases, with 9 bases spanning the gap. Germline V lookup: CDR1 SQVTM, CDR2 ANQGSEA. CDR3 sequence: CSAYSRANVLTF. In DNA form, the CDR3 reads TGCAGCGCCTACTCAAGGGCCAACGTCCTGACTTTC.

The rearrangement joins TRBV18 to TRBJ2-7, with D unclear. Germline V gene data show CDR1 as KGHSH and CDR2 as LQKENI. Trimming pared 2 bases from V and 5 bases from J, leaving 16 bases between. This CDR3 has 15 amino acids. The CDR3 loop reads CASSPVSTPGNEQYF. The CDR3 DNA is TGTGCCAGCTCACCAGTCAGCACGCCAGGCAACGAGCAGTACTTC. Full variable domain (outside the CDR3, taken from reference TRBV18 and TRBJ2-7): NAGVMQNPRHLVRRRGQEARLRCSPMKGHSHVYWYRQLPEEGLKFMVYLQKENIIDESGMPKERFSAEFPKEGPSILRIQQVVRGDSAAYFCASSPVSTPGNEQYFGPGTRLTVT.

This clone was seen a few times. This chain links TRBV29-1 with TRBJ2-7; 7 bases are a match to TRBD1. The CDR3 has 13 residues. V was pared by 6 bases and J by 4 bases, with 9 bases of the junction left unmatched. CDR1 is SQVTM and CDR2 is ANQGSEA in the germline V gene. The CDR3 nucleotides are TGCAGCGTCCTTACCGACAGGGCGTACGAGCAGTACTTC. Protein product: CSVLTDRAYEQYF.

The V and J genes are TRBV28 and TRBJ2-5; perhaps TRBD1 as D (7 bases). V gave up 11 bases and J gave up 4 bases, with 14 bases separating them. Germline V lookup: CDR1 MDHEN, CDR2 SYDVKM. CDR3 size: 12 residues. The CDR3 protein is CAGGGAGETQYF. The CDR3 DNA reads TGTGCCGGAGGGGGCGCGGGAGAGACCCAGTACTTC.

CDR3 sequence: CASTRNPFSGTSTDTQYF. The CDR3 region has the DNA TGTGCCAGCACCAGAAACCCCTTTAGCGGGACTAGCACAGATACGCAGTATTTT. This rearrangement joins TRBV27 to TRBJ2-3; 8 nucleotides line up with TRBD2. Unmatched junction bases numbered 15, after V lost 7 bases and J lost 0 bases. CDR1 MNHEY and CDR2 SMNVEV come from the germline V gene (reference sequence). This CDR3 spans 18 amino acids.

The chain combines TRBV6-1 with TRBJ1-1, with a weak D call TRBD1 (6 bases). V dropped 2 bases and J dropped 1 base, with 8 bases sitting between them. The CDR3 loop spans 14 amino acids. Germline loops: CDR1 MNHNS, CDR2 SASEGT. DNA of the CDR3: TGTGCCAGCAGTGAACCGGGACAGAACACTGAAGCTTTCTTT. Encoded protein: CASSEPGQNTEAFF.

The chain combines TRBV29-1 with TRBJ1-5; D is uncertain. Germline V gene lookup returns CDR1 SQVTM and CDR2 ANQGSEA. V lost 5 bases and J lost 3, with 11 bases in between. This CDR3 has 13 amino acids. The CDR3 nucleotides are TGCAGCGTTTTAAACGGGAACAATCAGCCCCAGCATTTT. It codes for CSVLNGNNQPQHF.

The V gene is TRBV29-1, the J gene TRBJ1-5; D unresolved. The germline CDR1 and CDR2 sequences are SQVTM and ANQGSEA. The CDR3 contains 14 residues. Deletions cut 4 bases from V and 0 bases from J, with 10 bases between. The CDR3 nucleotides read TGCAGCGTTGCCGGGGTAGGTAGCAATCAGCCCCAGCATTTT. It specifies CSVAGVGSNQPQHF.

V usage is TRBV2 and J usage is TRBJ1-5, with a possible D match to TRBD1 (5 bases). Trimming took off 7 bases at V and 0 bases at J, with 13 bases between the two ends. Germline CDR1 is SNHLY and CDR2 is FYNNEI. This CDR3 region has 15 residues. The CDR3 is CASKGQTISNQPQHF. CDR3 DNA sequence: TGTGCCAGCAAGGGGCAGACCATTAGCAATCAGCCCCAGCATTTT.

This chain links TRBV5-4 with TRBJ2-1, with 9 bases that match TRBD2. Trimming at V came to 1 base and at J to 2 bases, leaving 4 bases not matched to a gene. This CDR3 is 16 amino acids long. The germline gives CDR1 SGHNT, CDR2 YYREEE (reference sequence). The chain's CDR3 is CASSLSAGGPYNEQFF. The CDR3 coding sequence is TGTGCCAGCAGCTTGTCTGCGGGAGGGCCCTACAATGAGCAGTTCTTC.

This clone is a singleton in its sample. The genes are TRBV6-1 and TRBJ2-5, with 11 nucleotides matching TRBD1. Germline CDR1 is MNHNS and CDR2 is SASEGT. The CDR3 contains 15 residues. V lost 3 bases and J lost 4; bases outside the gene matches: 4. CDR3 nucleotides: TGTGCCAGCAGTGATTGGACAGGGGGCTCAGAGACCCAGTACTTC. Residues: CASSDWTGGSETQYF.

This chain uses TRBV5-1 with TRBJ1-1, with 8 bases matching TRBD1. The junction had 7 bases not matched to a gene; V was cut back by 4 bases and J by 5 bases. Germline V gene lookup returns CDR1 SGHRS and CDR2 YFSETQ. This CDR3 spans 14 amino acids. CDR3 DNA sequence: TGCGCCAGCAGCGCAGGACAGGGCGGGACTGAAGCTTTCTTT. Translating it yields CASSAGQGGTEAFF.